This T cell receptor (beta chain) was documented in a study of cytomegalovirus exposure and HLA in healthy donors. As for this clone: Its antigen is currently unknown.

The study's findings and limits: TCR beta V- and J-gene trimming was later associated with a missense DCLRE1C variant. For most TCR beta V segments, an earlier analysis put the productive rate at about 87% or about 30% of the time. TCR beta sequences reportedly predicted the HLA-A and HLA-B alleles of most subjects accurately.

With 2 bases removed from V and 4 bases from J, the gap between germline ends came to 6 bases. This CDR3 is built from 13 residues. CDR1 and CDR2 (germline): ENHRY, SYGVKD. The PCR was carried out with 60 Vbeta primers and 13 Jbeta primers. This table comes from immunoSEQ multiplex PCR, and its TCRdb copy is limited to in-frame clones, with some not included. Recorded here are 140,000 to 150,000 clones; the top ten clones represent about 0.96%. This chain uses TRBV10-3 with TRBJ1-5; D gene uncertain. Sample: PBMCs. The receptor comes from a male donor in good health and CMV-seronegative. Here the CDR3 DNA reads TGTGCCATCAGTGAGGGTACTAATCAGCCCCAGCATTTT. This sequence encodes CAISEGTNQPQHF.